What follows is one TCR beta chain and its context. The data belong to a study of cytomegalovirus exposure and HLA in healthy donors. Study in general: Membership in the Caucasian-associated ancestry cluster was found for about four fifths of 300 to 500 genotyped donors.

The PCR contained 60 Vbeta and 13 Jbeta primers. TCRdb's copy holds only in-frame clones and misses some; the assay was immunoSEQ multiplex PCR. This sample has roughly 88,000 clones, with over 60% found just once. Participants comprised healthy donors of bone marrow. CDR1 SGHNT and CDR2 YYREEE come from the germline V gene (reference sequence). There are 14 residues in the CDR3. Trimming took 0 bases from V and 9 from J, leaving 10 bases between them. The V gene is TRBV5-4, the J gene TRBJ1-6; D is uncertain. Sequencing was performed on PBMCs. The sequence was obtained from a man between 25 and 39 years old in good health and CMV-seropositive. The CDR3 DNA follows: TGTGCCAGCAGCTTGGACCTGCCGGGTTCACCCCTCCACTTT. Translating it yields CASSLDLPGSPLHF.